This section outlines one T cell receptor (beta chain) sequence together with its context. Original analysis: Researchers report that nucleated cell counts were estimated from reference gene primer amplification. Clones were read by immunoSEQ multiplex PCR, and TCRdb kept only the in-frame ones, dropping some. V and J calls and clone size are copied from that table; D and trimming were computed from the DNA. The table has tens of thousands of clones, nearly 90% seen once. This sample is part of a study of blood T cell repertoires in COVID-19. At the level of the study: Acute-phase and convalescent COVID-19 samples originated in the United States, Italy and Spain. PBMCs, B-cell-depleted T cells, or T cells were the source of the cDNA or gDNA that made up the material.

The CDR3 sequence is 14 residues long. V was clipped by 4 bases and J by 1 base, with 7 bases between them. CDR1 is KGHDR, CDR2 SFDVKD, per germline. The chain uses TRBV24-1 and TRBJ1-3; TRBD1 is a possible D gene (6 bases). Sample: peripheral blood. The receptor was derived from a man aged 60-69 years with active COVID-19. CDR3 region: CATSEGHSGNTIYF. The CDR3 DNA is TGTGCCACCAGTGAGGGACATTCTGGAAACACCATATATTTT.